The rows below give T cell receptor beta chains drawn from one sample of a study of blood T cell repertoires in COVID-19. The table came from immunoSEQ multiplex PCR; TCRdb's copy has only in-frame clones and leaves some out. Counted here are about 70,000 clones, roughly 86% occurring once; the ten biggest clones make up about an eighth. The specimen was peripheral blood. The origin of the receptors is a woman aged 60-75 years with acute or convalescent COVID-19. Both conserved end residues are part of each CDR3. Fields, in order: CDR3 length, clone size, D gene, J gene, V gene, CDR3 DNA, CDR3 protein. D genes are given only for firm matches. Size is omitted from some rows. Given values are once, few, many or a class for expanded clones.

length: 19; size: -; D: -; J: TRBJ1-2; V: TRBV4-1; DNA: TGCGCCAGCAGCCATGCCGTGGGAAGATCAAAGGGTACGGGATGGGGCTACACCTTC; CDR3: CASSHAVGRSKGTGWGYTF
length: 13; size: -; D: -; J: TRBJ1-2; V: TRBV5-1; DNA: TGCGCCAGCAGCTTGGATCCAGAGGGTGGCTACACCTTC; CDR3: CASSLDPEGGYTF
length: 15; size: once; D: TRBD2; J: TRBJ2-3; V: TRBV5-5; DNA: TGTGCCAGCAGAACGGGACTAGTGAGCACAGATACGCAGTATTTT; CDR3: CASRTGLVSTDTQYF
length: 15; size: -; D: -; J: TRBJ2-1; V: TRBV5-1; DNA: TGCGCCAGCAGCGTTGACAGCTGGCGCTTCGATGAGCAGTTCTTC; CDR3: CASSVDSWRFDEQFF
length: 15; size: once; D: TRBD1; J: TRBJ1-5; V: TRBV3-1/TRBV3-2; DNA: TGTGCCAGCAGCCAAGGACGGGACAGGGGGACGCCCCAGCATTTT; CDR3: CASSQGRDRGTPQHF
length: 16; size: -; D: TRBD2; J: TRBJ2-1; V: TRBV11-2; DNA: TGTGCCAGCACTCCCCTGGCTAGCGGGGTATACAATGAGCAGTTCTTC; CDR3: CASTPLASGVYNEQFF
length: 15; size: -; D: TRBD1; J: TRBJ1-6; V: TRBV2; DNA: TGTGCCAGCATGAGGGTACAGGGGGCAAATTCACCCCTCCACTTT; CDR3: CASMRVQGANSPLHF
length: 12; size: -; D: -; J: TRBJ1-1; V: TRBV7-2; DNA: TGTGCCAGCAGCCGCGACAGGACCCAAGCTTTCTTT; CDR3: CASSRDRTQAFF
length: 13; size: -; D: TRBD1; J: TRBJ2-5; V: TRBV2; DNA: TGTGCCAGCAGTAAAAGTGACAGGGGGCCCCAGTACTTC; CDR3: CASSKSDRGPQYF
length: 13; size: -; D: TRBD2; J: TRBJ2-1; V: TRBV3-1/TRBV3-2; DNA: TGTGCCAGCAGCCAAGTCTCTAGCGGGGAGGCGTTCTTC; CDR3: CASSQVSSGEAFF
length: 15; size: -; D: TRBD2; J: TRBJ2-5; V: TRBV15; DNA: TGTGCCACCAGCGGGGAGGGGTTTCTCCAAGAGACCCAGTACTTC; CDR3: CATSGEGFLQETQYF
length: 16; size: -; D: -; J: TRBJ1-4; V: TRBV21-1; DNA: TGTGCCAGCAGCAAAGTCACGGGGGGGGAGAATGAAAAACTGTTTTTT; CDR3: CASSKVTGGENEKLFF
length: 14; size: -; D: TRBD1; J: TRBJ1-6; V: TRBV5-1; DNA: TGCGCCAGCAGCTTGCAACAGGGGGGTTCACCCCTCCACTTT; CDR3: CASSLQQGGSPLHF
length: 19; size: -; D: TRBD2; J: TRBJ2-4; V: TRBV5-8; DNA: TGTGCCAGCAGCTTGTTTCTAGCGGGGGGGCCGGGCGCCAAAAACATTCAGTACTTC; CDR3: CASSLFLAGGPGAKNIQYF
length: 16; size: -; D: TRBD2; J: TRBJ2-1; V: TRBV11-2; DNA: TGTGCCAGCAGCTTTAGCGGGGGGGCTGTCTACAATGAGCAGTTCTTC; CDR3: CASSFSGGAVYNEQFF
length: 16; size: -; D: -; J: TRBJ2-5; V: TRBV7-8; DNA: TGTGCCAGCACACCCCGATTCTGGGGCACACAAGAGACCCAGTACTTC; CDR3: CASTPRFWGTQETQYF
length: 14; size: -; D: TRBD1; J: TRBJ1-2; V: TRBV4-1; DNA: TGCGCCAGCAGCCGCCAACAGGGGGCCGGTGGCTACACCTTC; CDR3: CASSRQQGAGGYTF
length: 14; size: -; D: TRBD2; J: TRBJ2-7; V: TRBV9; DNA: TGTGCCAGCAGCAAGGGACTAGAAGTAGCTAAGCAGTACTTC; CDR3: CASSKGLEVAKQYF
length: 14; size: -; D: -; J: TRBJ1-1; V: TRBV25-1; DNA: TGTGCCAGCAGTGAATCAGGTCTTCAAGGAGAAGCTTTCTTT; CDR3: CASSESGLQGEAFF
length: 14; size: -; D: -; J: TRBJ2-5; V: TRBV5-1; DNA: TGCGCCAGCACCCCGGGGATCCAAACGGAGACCCAGTACTTC; CDR3: CASTPGIQTETQYF
length: 15; size: -; D: -; J: TRBJ2-7; V: TRBV6-5; DNA: TGTGCCAGCAGGAAAGGGGAGGAGGGGTCCTACGAGCAGTACTTC; CDR3: CASRKGEEGSYEQYF
length: 16; size: -; D: -; J: TRBJ1-2; V: TRBV6-1; DNA: TGTGCCAGCAGTGAAGTAGTTTGGGGCTTAGGCTATGGCTACACCTTC; CDR3: CASSEVVWGLGYGYTF
length: 18; size: -; D: TRBD2; J: TRBJ2-1; V: TRBV5-1; DNA: TGCGCCAGCAGCCCGGGTAGTGGAGGCGGGGGGGCCTACAATGAGCAGTTCTTC; CDR3: CASSPGSGGGGAYNEQFF
length: 15; size: -; D: TRBD1; J: TRBJ1-3; V: TRBV10-3; DNA: TGTGCCATCAGTGAGTCCGCGCCCGGGACAGGGAAGGTATATTTT; CDR3: CAISESAPGTGKVYF
length: 12; size: -; D: -; J: TRBJ1-2; V: TRBV5-4; DNA: TGTGCCAGCGGTCCGGCTAACTATGGCTACACCTTC; CDR3: CASGPANYGYTF
length: 14; size: -; D: TRBD1; J: TRBJ1-4; V: TRBV7-2; DNA: TGTGCCAGCAGCCCCCGGACAGGGCGTGAAAAACTGTTTTTT; CDR3: CASSPRTGREKLFF
length: 16; size: -; D: -; J: TRBJ1-6; V: TRBV7-9; DNA: TGTGCCACCTCGGACGGGGAGAGCTCCTATAATTCACCCCTCCACTTT; CDR3: CATSDGESSYNSPLHF
length: 16; size: -; D: TRBD1; J: TRBJ1-2; V: TRBV10-2; DNA: TGCGCCACTACCCCGGGACAGGGGGCTTCTAACTATGGCTACACCTTC; CDR3: CATTPGQGASNYGYTF
length: 15; size: -; D: -; J: TRBJ1-1; V: TRBV3-1/TRBV3-2; DNA: TGTGCCAGCAGCCAAGGATATGGGGGGGACACTGAAGCTTTCTTT; CDR3: CASSQGYGGDTEAFF
length: 17; size: -; D: -; J: TRBJ1-5; V: TRBV19; DNA: TGTGCCAGTACTGACTCTTTGGGGGGAGAAAGCAATCAGCCCCAGCATTTT; CDR3: CASTDSLGGESNQPQHF
length: 16; size: -; D: -; J: TRBJ2-2; V: TRBV7-3; DNA: TGTGCCAGCAGCTCCCTCGGCGGCCGGAACACCGGGGAGCTGTTTTTT; CDR3: CASSSLGGRNTGELFF